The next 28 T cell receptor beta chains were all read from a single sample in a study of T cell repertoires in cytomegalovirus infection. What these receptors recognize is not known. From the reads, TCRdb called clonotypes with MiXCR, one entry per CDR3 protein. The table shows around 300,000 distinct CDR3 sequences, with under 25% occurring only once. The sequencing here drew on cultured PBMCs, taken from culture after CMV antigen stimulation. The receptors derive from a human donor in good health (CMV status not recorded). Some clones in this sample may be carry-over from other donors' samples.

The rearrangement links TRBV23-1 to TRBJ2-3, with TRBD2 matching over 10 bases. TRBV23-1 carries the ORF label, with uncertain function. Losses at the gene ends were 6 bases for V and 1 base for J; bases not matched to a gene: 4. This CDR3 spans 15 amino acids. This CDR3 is CASRPGTSGTDTQYF. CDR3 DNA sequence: TGCGCCAGCAGACCCGGGACTAGCGGCACAGATACGCAGTATTTT.

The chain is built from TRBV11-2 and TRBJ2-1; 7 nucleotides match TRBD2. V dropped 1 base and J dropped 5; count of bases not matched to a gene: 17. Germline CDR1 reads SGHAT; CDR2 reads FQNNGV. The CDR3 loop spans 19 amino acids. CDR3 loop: CASSLGLAHGSPLDNEQFF. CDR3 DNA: TGTGCCAGCAGCTTAGGACTAGCTCATGGCTCCCCCCTAGACAATGAGCAGTTCTTC.

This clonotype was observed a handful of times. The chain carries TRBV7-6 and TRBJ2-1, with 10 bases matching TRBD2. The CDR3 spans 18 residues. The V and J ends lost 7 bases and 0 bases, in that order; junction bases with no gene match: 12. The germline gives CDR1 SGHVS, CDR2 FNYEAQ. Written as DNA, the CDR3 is TGTGCCAGCAACCGTGGCCTAGCGGGAGTTCCCTCCTACAATGAGCAGTTCTTC. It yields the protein CASNRGLAGVPSYNEQFF. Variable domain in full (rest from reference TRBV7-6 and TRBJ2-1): GAGVSQSPRYKVTKRGQDVALRCDPISGHVSLYWYRQALGQGPEFLTYFNYEAQQDKSGLPNDRFSAERPEGSISTLTIQRTEQRDSAMYRCASNRGLAGVPSYNEQFFGPGTRLTVL.

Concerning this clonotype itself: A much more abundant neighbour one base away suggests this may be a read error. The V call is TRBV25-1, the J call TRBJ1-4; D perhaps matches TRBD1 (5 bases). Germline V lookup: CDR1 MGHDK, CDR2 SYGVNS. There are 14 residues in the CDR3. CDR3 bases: TGTGTCAGCAGTGAATGGCGAGGGGACGAAAAACTGTTTTTT. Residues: CVSSEWRGDEKLFF.

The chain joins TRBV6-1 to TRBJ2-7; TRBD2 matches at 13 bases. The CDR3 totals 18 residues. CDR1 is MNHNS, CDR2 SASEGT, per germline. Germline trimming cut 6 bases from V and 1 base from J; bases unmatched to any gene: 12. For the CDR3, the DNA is TGTGCCAGCAGCCTCGCTGGACCGGGACTAGCGGGGTCCTACGAGCAGTACTTC. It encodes CASSLAGPGLAGSYEQYF.

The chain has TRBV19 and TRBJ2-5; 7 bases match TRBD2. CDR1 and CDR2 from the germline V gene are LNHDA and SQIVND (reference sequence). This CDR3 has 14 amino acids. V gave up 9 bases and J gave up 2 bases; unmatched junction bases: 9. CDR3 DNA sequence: TGTGCCAGCGGACCGGGAGGAGGACAAGAGACCCAGTACTTC. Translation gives CASGPGGGQETQYF.

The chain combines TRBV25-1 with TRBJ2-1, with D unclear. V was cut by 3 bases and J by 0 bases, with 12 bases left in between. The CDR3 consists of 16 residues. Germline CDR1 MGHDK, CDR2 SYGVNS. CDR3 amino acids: CASSDTGVSSYNEQFF. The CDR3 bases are TGTGCCAGCAGTGACACTGGGGTAAGCTCCTACAATGAGCAGTTCTTC.

The CDR3 bases are TGCGCCAGCGCGAGGCAGGGAGAGATAGATACGCAGTATTTT. Encoded protein: CASARQGEIDTQYF. The chain combines TRBV5-1 with TRBJ2-3; D might be TRBD1 or TRBD2, each matching 5 bases. Trimming removed 7 bases at V and 5 bases at J, with 17 bases between. CDR1 and CDR2 (germline): SGHRS, YFSETQ. This CDR3 has 14 amino acids. Based on the CDR3 plus reference TRBV5-1 and TRBJ2-3, the full variable domain is KAGVTQTPRYLIKTRGQQVTLSCSPISGHRSVSWYQQTPGQGLQFLFEYFSETQRNKGNFPGRFSGRQFSNSRSEMNVSTLELGDSALYLCASARQGEIDTQYFGPGTRLTVL.

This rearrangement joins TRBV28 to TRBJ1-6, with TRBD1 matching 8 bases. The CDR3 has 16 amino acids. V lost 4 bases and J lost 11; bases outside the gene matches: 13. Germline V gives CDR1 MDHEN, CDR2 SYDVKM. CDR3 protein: CASSSPRGQGDAPLHF. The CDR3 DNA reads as TGTGCCAGCAGTTCCCCTCGTGGACAGGGTGATGCACCCCTCCACTTT.

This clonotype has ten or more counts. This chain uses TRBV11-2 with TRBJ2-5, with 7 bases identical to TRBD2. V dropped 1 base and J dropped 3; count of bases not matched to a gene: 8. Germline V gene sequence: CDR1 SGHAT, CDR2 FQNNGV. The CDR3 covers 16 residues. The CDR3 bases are TGTGCCAGCAGCTTAGTCGGGTTCGGACTAGAAGAGACCCAGTACTTC. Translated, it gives CASSLVGFGLEETQYF. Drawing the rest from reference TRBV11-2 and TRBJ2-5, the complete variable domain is EAGVAQSPRYKIIEKRQSVAFWCNPISGHATLYWYQQILGQGPKLLIQFQNNGVVDDSQLPKDRFSAERLKGVDSTLKIQPAKLEDSAVYLCASSLVGFGLEETQYFGPGTRLLVL.

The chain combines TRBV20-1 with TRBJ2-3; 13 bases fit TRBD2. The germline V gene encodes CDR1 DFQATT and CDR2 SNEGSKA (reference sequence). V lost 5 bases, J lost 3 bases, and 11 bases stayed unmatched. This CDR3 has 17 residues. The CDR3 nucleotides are TGCAGTGCTCTTAGTAGTGCGGGACTAGCGGGGACAGATACGCAGTATTTT. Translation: CSALSSAGLAGTDTQYF.

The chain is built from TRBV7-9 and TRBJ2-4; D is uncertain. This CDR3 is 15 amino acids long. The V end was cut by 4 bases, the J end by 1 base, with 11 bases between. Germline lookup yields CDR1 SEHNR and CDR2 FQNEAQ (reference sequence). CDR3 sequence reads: CASSSTGEAKNIQYF. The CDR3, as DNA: TGTGCCAGCAGCTCGACCGGCGAGGCCAAAAACATTCAGTACTTC.

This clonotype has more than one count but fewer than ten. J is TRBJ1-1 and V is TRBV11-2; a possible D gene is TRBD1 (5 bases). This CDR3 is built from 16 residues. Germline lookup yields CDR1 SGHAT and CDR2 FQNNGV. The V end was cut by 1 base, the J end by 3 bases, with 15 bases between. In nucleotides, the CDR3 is TGTGCCAGCAGCTTAGGGGTGGTTGGGGGACACACTGAAGCTTTCTTT. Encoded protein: CASSLGVVGGHTEAFF.

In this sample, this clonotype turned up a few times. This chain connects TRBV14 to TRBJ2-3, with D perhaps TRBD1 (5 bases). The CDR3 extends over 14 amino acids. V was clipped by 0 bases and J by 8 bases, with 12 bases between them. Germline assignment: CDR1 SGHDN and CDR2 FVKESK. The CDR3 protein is CASSQDHQGGTQYF. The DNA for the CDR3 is TGTGCCAGCAGCCAAGATCATCAGGGCGGTACGCAGTATTTT. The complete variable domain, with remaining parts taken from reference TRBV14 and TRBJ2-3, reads EAGVTQFPSHSVIEKGQTVTLRCDPISGHDNLYWYRRVMGKEIKFLLHFVKESKQDESGMPNNRFLAERTGGTYSTLKVQPAELEDSGVYFCASSQDHQGGTQYFGPGTRLTVL.

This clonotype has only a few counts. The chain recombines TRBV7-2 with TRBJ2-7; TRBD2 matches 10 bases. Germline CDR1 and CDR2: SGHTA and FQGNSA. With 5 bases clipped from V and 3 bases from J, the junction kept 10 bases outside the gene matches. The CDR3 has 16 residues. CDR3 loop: CASSHSPSGRDYEQYV. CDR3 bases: TGTGCCAGCAGCCACTCGCCGAGCGGGAGGGACTACGAGCAGTACGTC.

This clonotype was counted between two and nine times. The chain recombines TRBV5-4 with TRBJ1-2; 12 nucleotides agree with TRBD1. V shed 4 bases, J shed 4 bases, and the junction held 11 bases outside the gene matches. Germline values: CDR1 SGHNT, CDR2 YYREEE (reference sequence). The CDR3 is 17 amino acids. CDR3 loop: CASSSPGTGGAGYGYTF. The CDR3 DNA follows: TGTGCCAGCAGCAGTCCCGGGACAGGGGGCGCAGGCTATGGCTACACCTTC.

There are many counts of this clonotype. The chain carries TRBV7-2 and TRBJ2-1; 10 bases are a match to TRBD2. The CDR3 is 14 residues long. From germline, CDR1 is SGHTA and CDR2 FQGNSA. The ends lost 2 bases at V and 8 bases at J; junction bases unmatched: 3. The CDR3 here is CASSLSGRVDEQFF. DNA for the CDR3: TGTGCCAGCAGCTTAAGCGGGAGGGTGGATGAGCAGTTCTTC.

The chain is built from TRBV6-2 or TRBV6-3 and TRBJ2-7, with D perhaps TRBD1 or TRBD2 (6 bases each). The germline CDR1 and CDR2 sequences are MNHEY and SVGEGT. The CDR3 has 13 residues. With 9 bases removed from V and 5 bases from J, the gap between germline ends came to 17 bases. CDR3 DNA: TGTGCCAGGGAGGGGGGCCGGAGAGACGAGCAGTACGTC. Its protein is CAREGGRRDEQYV.

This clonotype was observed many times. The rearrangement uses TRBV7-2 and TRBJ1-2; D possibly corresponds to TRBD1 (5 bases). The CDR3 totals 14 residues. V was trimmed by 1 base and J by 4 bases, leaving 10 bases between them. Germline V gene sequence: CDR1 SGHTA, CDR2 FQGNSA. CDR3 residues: CASSLGQGGYGYTF. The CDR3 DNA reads TGTGCCAGCAGCTTAGGGCAGGGAGGCTATGGCTACACCTTC.

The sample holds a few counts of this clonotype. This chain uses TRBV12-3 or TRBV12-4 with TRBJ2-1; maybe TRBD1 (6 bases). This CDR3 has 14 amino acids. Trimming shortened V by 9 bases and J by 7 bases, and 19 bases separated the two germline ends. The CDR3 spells CASRPQGGSNEQFF. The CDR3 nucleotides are TGTGCCAGTCGACCACAGGGCGGGTCAAATGAGCAGTTCTTC.

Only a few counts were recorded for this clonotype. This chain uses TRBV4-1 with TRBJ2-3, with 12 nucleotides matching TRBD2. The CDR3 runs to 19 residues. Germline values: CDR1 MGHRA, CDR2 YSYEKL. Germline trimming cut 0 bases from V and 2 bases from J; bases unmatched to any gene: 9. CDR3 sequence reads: CASSQENPGLAGATDTQYF. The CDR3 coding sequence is TGCGCCAGCAGCCAAGAAAACCCGGGACTAGCGGGCGCCACAGATACGCAGTATTTT.

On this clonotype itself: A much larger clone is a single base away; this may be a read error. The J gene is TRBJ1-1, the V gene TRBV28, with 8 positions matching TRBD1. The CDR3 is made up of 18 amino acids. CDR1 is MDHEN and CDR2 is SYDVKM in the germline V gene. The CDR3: CASSSLGKWHRGNTEAYF. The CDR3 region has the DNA TGTGCCAGCAGTTCTCTAGGTAAATGGCACAGGGGGAACACTGAAGCTTACTTT.

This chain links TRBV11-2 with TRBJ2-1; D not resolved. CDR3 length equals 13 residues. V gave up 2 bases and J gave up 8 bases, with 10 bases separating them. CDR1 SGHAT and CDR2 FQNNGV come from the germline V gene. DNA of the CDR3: TGTGCCAGCAGCTTAAAGCAGTTCGATGAGCAGTTCTTC. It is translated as CASSLKQFDEQFF.

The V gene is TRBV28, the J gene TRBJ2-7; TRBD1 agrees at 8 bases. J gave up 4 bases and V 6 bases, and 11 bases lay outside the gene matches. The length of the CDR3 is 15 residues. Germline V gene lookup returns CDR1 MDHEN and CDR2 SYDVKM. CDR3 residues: CASSRQGTGWYEQYF. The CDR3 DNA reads TGTGCCAGCAGCCGACAGGGGACCGGGTGGTACGAGCAGTACTTC.

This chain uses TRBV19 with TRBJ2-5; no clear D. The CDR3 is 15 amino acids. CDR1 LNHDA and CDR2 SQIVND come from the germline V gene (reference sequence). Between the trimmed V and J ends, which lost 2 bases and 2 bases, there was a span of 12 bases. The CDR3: CASSISPRRQETQYF. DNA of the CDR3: TGTGCCAGTAGTATAAGTCCCAGGAGACAAGAGACCCAGTACTTC. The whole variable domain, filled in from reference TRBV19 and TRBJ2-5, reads DGGITQSPKYLFRKEGQNVTLSCEQNLNHDAMYWYRQDPGQGLRLIYYSQIVNDFQKGDIAEGYSVSREKKESFPLTVTSAQKNPTAFYLCASSISPRRQETQYFGPGTRLLVL.

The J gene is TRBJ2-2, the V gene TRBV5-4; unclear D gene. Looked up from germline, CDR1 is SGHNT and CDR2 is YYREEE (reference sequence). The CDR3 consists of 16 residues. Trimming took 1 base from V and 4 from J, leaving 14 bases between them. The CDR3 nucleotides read TGTGCCAGCAGCTTGAGCCCCGAACGACCCACCGGGGAGCTGTTTTTT. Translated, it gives CASSLSPERPTGELFF. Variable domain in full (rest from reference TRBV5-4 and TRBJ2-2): ETGVTQSPTHLIKTRGQQVTLRCSSQSGHNTVSWYQQALGQGPQFIFQYYREEENGRGNFPPRFSGLQFPNYSSELNVNALELDDSALYLCASSLSPERPTGELFFGEGSRLTVL.

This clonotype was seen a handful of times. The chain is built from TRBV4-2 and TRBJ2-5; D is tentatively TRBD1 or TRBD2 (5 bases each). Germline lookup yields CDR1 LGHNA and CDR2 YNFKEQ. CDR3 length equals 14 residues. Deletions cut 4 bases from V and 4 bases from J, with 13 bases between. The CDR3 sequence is CASSRDPRGETQYF. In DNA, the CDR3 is TGTGCCAGCAGCCGGGACCCTCGGGGAGAGACCCAGTACTTC.

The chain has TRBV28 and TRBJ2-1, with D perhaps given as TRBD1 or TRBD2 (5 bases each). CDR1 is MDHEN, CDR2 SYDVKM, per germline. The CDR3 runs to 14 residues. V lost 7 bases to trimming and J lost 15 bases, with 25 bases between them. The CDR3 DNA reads TGTGCCAGCACCACCCCCGCGGACCGGGACCGGGGGTTCTTC. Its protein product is CASTTPADRDRGFF.